This T cell receptor (beta chain) was observed in a study of CD8 T cells in ankylosing spondylitis. Study observations and caveats: Apparently characteristic of ankylosing spondylitis blood was a TCR beta motif (roughly eight highly homologous variants).

V lost 5 bases and J 2 bases, leaving 11 bases between the germline ends. This CDR3 has 13 amino acids. Germline V CDR1 and CDR2: DFQATT, SNEGSKA (reference sequence). The table lists this clonotype with many counts. The antigen is unknown. MiXCR, applied by TCRdb to the 5' RACE reads, yields one record per CDR3 protein. There are fewer than 650,000 distinct CDR3 sequences in the sample; about 13% occur only once, and 6.8% lies in the top ten. The sequenced sample was blood, either unsorted or a sorted T cell fraction (not recorded which). The chain is built from TRBV20-1 and TRBJ2-3; D ambiguous. The source is a male donor with ankylosing spondylitis. The CDR3 coding sequence is TGCAGTGCTCGCCACTCCCACACAGATACGCAGTATTTT. Protein product: CSARHSHTDTQYF.